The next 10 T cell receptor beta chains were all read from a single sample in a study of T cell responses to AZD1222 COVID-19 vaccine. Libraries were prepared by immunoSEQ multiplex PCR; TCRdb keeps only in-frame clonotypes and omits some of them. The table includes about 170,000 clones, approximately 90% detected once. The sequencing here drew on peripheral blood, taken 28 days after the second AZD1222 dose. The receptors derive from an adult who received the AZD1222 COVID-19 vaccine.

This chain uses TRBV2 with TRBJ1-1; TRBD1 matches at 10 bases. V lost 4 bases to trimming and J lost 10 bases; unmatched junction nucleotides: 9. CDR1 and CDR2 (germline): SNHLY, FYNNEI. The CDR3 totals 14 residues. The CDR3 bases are TGTGCCAGCAGTGGGACGGGACAGGGGCACGGAGCTTTCTTT. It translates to CASSGTGQGHGAFF.

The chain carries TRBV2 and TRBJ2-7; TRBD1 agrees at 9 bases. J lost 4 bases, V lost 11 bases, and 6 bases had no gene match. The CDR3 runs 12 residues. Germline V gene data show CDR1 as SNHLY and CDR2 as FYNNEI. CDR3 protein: CAGGQGFYEQYF. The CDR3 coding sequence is TGTGCCGGGGGACAGGGTTTTTACGAGCAGTACTTC.

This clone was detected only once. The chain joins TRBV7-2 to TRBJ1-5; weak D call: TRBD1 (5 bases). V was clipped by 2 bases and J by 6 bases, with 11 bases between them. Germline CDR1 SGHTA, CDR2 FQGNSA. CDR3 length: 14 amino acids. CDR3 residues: CASSLWGVGQPQHF. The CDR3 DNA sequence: TGTGCCAGCAGCTTATGGGGGGTGGGTCAGCCCCAGCATTTT.

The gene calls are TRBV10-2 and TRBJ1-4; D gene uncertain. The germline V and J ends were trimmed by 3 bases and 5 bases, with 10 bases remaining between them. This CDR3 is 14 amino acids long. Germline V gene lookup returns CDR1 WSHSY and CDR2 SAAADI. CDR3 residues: CASSEGRLNEKLFF. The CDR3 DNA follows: TGCGCCAGCAGTGAAGGCAGACTAAATGAAAAACTGTTTTTT.

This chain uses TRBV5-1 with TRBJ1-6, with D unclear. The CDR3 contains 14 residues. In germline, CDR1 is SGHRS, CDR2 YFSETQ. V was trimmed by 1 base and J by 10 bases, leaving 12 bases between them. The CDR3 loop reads CASSLRHGGSPLHF. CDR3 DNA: TGCGCCAGCAGCTTGAGGCACGGCGGATCACCCCTCCACTTT.

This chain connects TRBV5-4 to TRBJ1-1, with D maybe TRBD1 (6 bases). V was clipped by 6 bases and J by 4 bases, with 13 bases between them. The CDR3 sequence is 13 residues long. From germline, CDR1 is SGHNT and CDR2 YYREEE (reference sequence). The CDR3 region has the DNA TGTGCCAGCATCATAGGGGGAGGCACTGAAGCTTTCTTT. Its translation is CASIIGGGTEAFF.

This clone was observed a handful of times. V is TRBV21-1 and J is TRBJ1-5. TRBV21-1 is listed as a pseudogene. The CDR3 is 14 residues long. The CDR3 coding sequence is TGTGCCAGCAGCCGAGTGGAGGGGAATCAGCCCCAGCATTTT. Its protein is CASSRVEGNQPQHF.

This chain's CDR3 is CASSYRRGLNTEAFF. In nucleotides, the CDR3 is TGTGCCAGCAGTTACCGGCGGGGACTGAACACTGAAGCTTTCTTT. V is TRBV6-5 and J is TRBJ1-1, with a weak D call TRBD1 (5 bases). The V end was cut by 2 bases, the J end by 0 bases, with 10 bases between. CDR3 size: 15 residues. Germline V gives CDR1 MNHEY, CDR2 SVGAGI.

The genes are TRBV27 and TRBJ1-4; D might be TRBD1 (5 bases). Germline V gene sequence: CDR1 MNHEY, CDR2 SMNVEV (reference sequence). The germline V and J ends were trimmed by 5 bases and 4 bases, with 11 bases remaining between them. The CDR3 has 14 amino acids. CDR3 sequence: CASSLLGGNEKLFF. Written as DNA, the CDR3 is TGTGCCAGCAGTCTCCTGGGGGGTAATGAAAAACTGTTTTTT. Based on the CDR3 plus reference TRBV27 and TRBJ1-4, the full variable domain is EAQVTQNPRYLITVTGKKLTVTCSQNMNHEYMSWYRQDPGLGLRQIYYSMNVEVTDKGDVPEGYKVSRKEKRNFPLILESPSPNQTSLYFCASSLLGGNEKLFFGSGTQLSVL.

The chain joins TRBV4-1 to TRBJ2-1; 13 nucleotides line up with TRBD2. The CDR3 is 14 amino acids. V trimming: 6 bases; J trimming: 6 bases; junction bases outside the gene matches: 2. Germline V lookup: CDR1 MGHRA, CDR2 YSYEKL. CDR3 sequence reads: CASRGLAGPNEQFF. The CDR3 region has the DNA TGCGCCAGCAGGGGACTAGCGGGGCCCAATGAGCAGTTCTTC.